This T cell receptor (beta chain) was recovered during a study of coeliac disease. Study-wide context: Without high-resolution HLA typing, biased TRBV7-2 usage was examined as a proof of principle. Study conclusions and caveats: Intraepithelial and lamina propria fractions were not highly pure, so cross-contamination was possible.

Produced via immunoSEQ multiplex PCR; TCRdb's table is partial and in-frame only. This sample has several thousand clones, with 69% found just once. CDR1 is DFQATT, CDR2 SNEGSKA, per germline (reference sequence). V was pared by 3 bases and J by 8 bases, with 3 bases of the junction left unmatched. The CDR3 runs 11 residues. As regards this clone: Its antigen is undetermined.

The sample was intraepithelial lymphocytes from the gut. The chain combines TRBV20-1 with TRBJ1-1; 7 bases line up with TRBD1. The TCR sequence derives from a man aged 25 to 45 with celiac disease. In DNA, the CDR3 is TGCAGTGCTAGGACCAGGGGGGAAGCTTTCTTT. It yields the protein CSARTRGEAFF.